This TCR beta chain was sequenced for a study of shared clonotypes between healthy human individuals. Overall study findings and caveats: Roughly 5% of naive CD4 clonotypes were common to several donors.

About this clone: Its specificity is not known.

Over several immunoSEQ plates, each subset's genomic DNA was distributed in even portions. TCRdb keeps only in-frame clones here, not all; method: immunoSEQ multiplex PCR. The sample includes under 2,500,000 clones, 90% to 97% of them seen just once. The CDR3 has 17 amino acids. Germline CDR1 LNHDA, CDR2 SQIVND (reference sequence). J was trimmed by 2 bases and V by 5 bases; bases with no gene match: 6. The specimen was naive CD4+ T cells sorted from blood. Subset: CD45RA+ positively selected. The chain joins TRBV19 to TRBJ2-5; TRBD2 agrees at 15 bases. The clonotype originates from a man between 18 and 29 years old in good health. The CDR3 region has the DNA TGTGCCAGTAGTCAAGCGGGACTAGCGGGGGGACAAGAGACCCAGTACTTC. Translated, it gives CASSQAGLAGGQETQYF.